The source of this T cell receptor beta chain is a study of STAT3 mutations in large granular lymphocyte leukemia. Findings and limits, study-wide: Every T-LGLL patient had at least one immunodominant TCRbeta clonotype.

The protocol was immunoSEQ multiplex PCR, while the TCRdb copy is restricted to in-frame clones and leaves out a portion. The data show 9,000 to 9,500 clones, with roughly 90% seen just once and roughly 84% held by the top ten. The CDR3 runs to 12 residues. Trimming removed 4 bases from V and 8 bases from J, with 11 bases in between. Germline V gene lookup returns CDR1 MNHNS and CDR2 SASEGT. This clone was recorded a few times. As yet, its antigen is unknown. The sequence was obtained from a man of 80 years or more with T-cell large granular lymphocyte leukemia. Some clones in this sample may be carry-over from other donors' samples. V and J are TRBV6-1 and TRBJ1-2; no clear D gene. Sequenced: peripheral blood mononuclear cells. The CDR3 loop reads CASSAYNLGYTF. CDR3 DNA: TGTGCCAGCAGTGCGTATAATCTGGGCTACACCTTC.